The 24 T cell receptor beta chains given below trace back to one sample, sequenced in a study of beta chain features in type 1 diabetes. Regarding the study as a whole: For Type 1 diabetes patients, all four CD4+ subsets carried TCRB CDR3s that were moderately but significantly shorter.

Of the isolated RNA, all was reverse transcribed, and so the sequenced material was expressed TCRB transcripts. The protocol was immunoSEQ multiplex PCR, while the TCRdb copy is restricted to in-frame clones and leaves out a portion. The sample records 600,000 or so clones, about 14% being singletons. Antigens of these TCRs are unknown. The sequenced sample consisted of naive CD4+ T cells from blood. The receptors shown here come from a man aged 18-30 years with type 1 diabetes.

This chain joins TRBV6-4 and TRBJ1-2; D might be TRBD1 (5 bases). V was clipped by 0 bases and J by 4 bases, with 18 bases between them. The CDR3 is 17 amino acids. In germline, CDR1 is MRHNA, CDR2 SNTAGT. The CDR3: CASSDSGSPIGTYGYTF. The DNA for the CDR3 is TGTGCCAGCAGTGACTCAGGCAGTCCAATAGGGACCTATGGCTACACCTTC.

This chain connects TRBV19 to TRBJ1-1; no firm D call. Germline values: CDR1 LNHDA, CDR2 SQIVND (reference sequence). V was clipped by 1 base and J by 4 bases, with 10 bases between them. This CDR3 spans 14 amino acids. DNA for the CDR3: TGTGCCAGTAGTATAGTCGCCAGGAGCACTGAAGCTTTCTTT. Its protein product is CASSIVARSTEAFF.

This clone has a handful of counts. The chain uses TRBV7-2 and TRBJ2-7, with D possibly TRBD2 on 6 matching bases. Germline V gene data show CDR1 as SGHTA and CDR2 as FQGNSA. V lost 3 bases and J lost 3, with 15 bases in between. This CDR3 has 15 amino acids. CDR3 sequence: CASSLEGGRFYEQYF. The CDR3 DNA follows: TGTGCCAGCAGCTTGGAGGGCGGACGCTTCTACGAGCAGTACTTC.

The CDR3 protein is CASSQTGLAAGELFF. CDR3 DNA sequence: TGCGCCAGCAGCCAGACGGGACTAGCGGCCGGGGAGCTGTTTTTT. The chain combines TRBV4-1 with TRBJ2-2, with 11 bases that match TRBD2. Trimming at V came to 3 bases and at J to 6 bases, leaving 3 bases not matched to a gene. Germline loops: CDR1 MGHRA, CDR2 YSYEKL. There are 15 residues in the CDR3.

The sample holds a few counts of this clone. This sequence joins TRBV29-1 and TRBJ2-2; D not certain. The CDR3 consists of 17 residues. CDR1 and CDR2 (germline): SQVTM, ANQGSEA. With 7 bases removed from V and 1 base from J, the gap between germline ends came to 22 bases. CDR3 sequence: CSGVTNGPIRNTGELFF. In DNA, the CDR3 is TGCAGCGGTGTAACCAACGGTCCAATCCGGAACACCGGGGAGCTGTTTTTT.

This chain uses TRBV2 with TRBJ2-1, with TRBD2 as a possible D gene (6 bases). V was pared by 4 bases and J by 6 bases, with 7 bases between. This CDR3 contains 12 residues. CDR1 SNHLY and CDR2 FYNNEI come from the germline V gene. The CDR3 coding sequence is TGTGCCAGCAGTGGGGACTTCAATGAGCAGTTCTTC. Amino acid sequence: CASSGDFNEQFF.

In this sample, this clone turned up a few times. This chain joins TRBV7-2 and TRBJ1-4; possible D gene TRBD1, 6 bases. This CDR3 is 17 amino acids long. Trimming took off 5 bases at V and 0 bases at J, with 16 bases between the two ends. The germline CDR1 and CDR2 sequences are SGHTA and FQGNSA. DNA of the CDR3: TGTGCCAGCAGCACCTCGACAGGACAGACAACTAATGAAAAACTGTTTTTT. Its protein is CASSTSTGQTTNEKLFF.

The V gene is TRBV27, the J gene TRBJ2-5; the match to TRBD2 covers 10 bases. The CDR3 totals 14 residues. The trim removed 9 bases at V and 1 base at J, leaving 5 bases unmatched. Germline V gene data show CDR1 as MNHEY and CDR2 as SMNVEV (reference sequence). Written as DNA, the CDR3 is TGTGCCAGGGGGACTAGCGAGACCCAAGAGACCCAGTACTTC. This sequence encodes CARGTSETQETQYF.

The rearrangement uses TRBV5-1 and TRBJ1-1; D may be TRBD1 (6 bases). The V end was cut by 4 bases, the J end by 7 bases, with 26 bases between. In germline, CDR1 is SGHRS, CDR2 YFSETQ. The CDR3 is 17 amino acids. CDR3 bases: TGCGCCAGCAGCCCCCTCTCCAGGGCCGACCAAGGGGGTGAAGCTTTCTTT. Protein sequence: CASSPLSRADQGGEAFF.

This chain uses TRBV21-1 with TRBJ2-7; TRBD1 reflects the table's D call only, with no check against the DNA. TRBV21-1 is listed as a pseudogene. The CDR3 is made up of 14 amino acids. The CDR3 region has the DNA TGTGCCAGCAGCCGGGGACAGGATACCTACGAGCAGTACTTC. This codes for CASSRGQDTYEQYF.

This clone showed up just a few times. The chain recombines TRBV15 with TRBJ2-1; the D gene is possibly TRBD2 (6 bases). The germline V gene encodes CDR1 LNHNV and CDR2 YYDKDF (reference sequence). V was cut by 4 bases and J by 3 bases, with 16 bases left in between. This CDR3 is built from 16 residues. The CDR3 coding sequence is TGTGCCACCAGCACTCGATCCGGGACTGTCTACAATGAGCAGTTCTTC. It specifies CATSTRSGTVYNEQFF. The complete variable domain, with remaining parts taken from reference TRBV15 and TRBJ2-1, reads DAMVIQNPRYQVTQFGKPVTLSCSQTLNHNVMYWYQQKSSQAPKLLFHYYDKDFNNEADTPDNFQSRRPNTSFCFLDIRSPGLGDTAMYLCATSTRSGTVYNEQFFGPGTRLTVL.

The chain joins TRBV29-1 to TRBJ2-2; unclear D gene. Trimming took 7 bases from V and 6 from J, leaving 18 bases between them. CDR3 size: 14 residues. CDR1 is SQVTM and CDR2 is ANQGSEA in the germline V gene. CDR3 nucleotide sequence: TGCAGCGCCGGCAGTCGAATCAACTCCGGGGAGCTGTTTTTT. Residues: CSAGSRINSGELFF.

The chain has TRBV4-2 and TRBJ1-5, with unresolved D. Germline V gives CDR1 LGHNA, CDR2 YNFKEQ. V lost 3 bases and J lost 4, with 13 bases in between. The CDR3 runs 15 residues. The CDR3 protein is CASSQDRGQNQPQHF. The CDR3 DNA sequence: TGTGCCAGCAGCCAGGACCGGGGTCAGAATCAGCCCCAGCATTTT.

This clone occurred a few times. This chain uses TRBV7-9 with TRBJ2-7; D might be TRBD2 (5 bases). V was shortened by 5 bases and J by 5 bases, with 13 bases between the two germline ends. This CDR3 region has 13 residues. Germline CDR1 reads SEHNR; CDR2 reads FQNEAQ (reference sequence). The CDR3 bases are TGTGCCAGCAGCCAAATTAGACTAAACGAGCAGTACTTC. This gives the protein CASSQIRLNEQYF.

This clone was counted only a few times. This sequence joins TRBV19 and TRBJ1-1, with a weak D call TRBD1 (6 bases). The CDR3 is 16 amino acids. Trimming took off 7 bases at V and 0 bases at J, with 18 bases between the two ends. From germline, CDR1 is LNHDA and CDR2 SQIVND (reference sequence). The CDR3 DNA reads TGTGCCAGTACCTCGCCTAGGGGGGGGATGAACACTGAAGCTTTCTTT. It translates to CASTSPRGGMNTEAFF.

This clone has a handful of counts. The chain carries TRBV6-5 and TRBJ1-2; 7 bases fit TRBD1. Germline CDR1 reads MNHEY; CDR2 reads SVGAGI. The CDR3 sequence is 15 residues long. V was pared by 6 bases and J by 0 bases, with 7 bases of the junction left unmatched. The CDR3 sequence: CASRLTGTANYGYTF. The CDR3 DNA is TGTGCCAGCAGATTAACAGGGACAGCTAACTATGGCTACACCTTC.

This clone has only a few counts. The gene calls are TRBV2 and TRBJ2-1; D possibly corresponds to TRBD1 (6 bases). In germline, CDR1 is SNHLY, CDR2 FYNNEI. The V and J ends lost 3 bases and 6 bases respectively, with 15 bases between them. The CDR3 spans 15 residues. CDR3 sequence: CASSDNREAFNEQFF. CDR3 bases: TGTGCCAGCAGTGATAACAGGGAAGCTTTCAATGAGCAGTTCTTC.

This clone has more than one count but fewer than ten. The chain couples TRBV6-6 to TRBJ1-5, with D tentatively TRBD1 (5 bases). Trimming pared 2 bases from V and 5 bases from J, leaving 10 bases between. Looked up from germline, CDR1 is MNHNY and CDR2 is SVGAGI (reference sequence). The CDR3 is 14 residues long. CDR3 sequence: CASSYGGWDQPQHF. DNA for the CDR3: TGTGCCAGCAGTTACGGGGGATGGGATCAGCCCCAGCATTTT.

V is TRBV9 and J is TRBJ2-3, with 8 bases that match TRBD2. From germline, CDR1 is SGDLS and CDR2 YYNGEE. This CDR3 has 17 residues. V dropped 0 bases and J dropped 3; count of bases not matched to a gene: 9. Here the CDR3 DNA reads TGTGCCAGCAGCGTAGGGAGGACGGGGGGGACGACAGATACGCAGTATTTT. This codes for CASSVGRTGGTTDTQYF. Together with reference TRBV9 and TRBJ2-3, the CDR3 gives the full variable domain: DSGVTQTPKHLITATGQRVTLRCSPRSGDLSVYWYQQSLDQGLQFLIQYYNGEERAKGNILERFSAQQFPDLHSELNLSSLELGDSALYFCASSVGRTGGTTDTQYFGPGTRLTVL.

This clone was seen only a few times. The chain uses TRBV5-4 and TRBJ1-2; 11 bases align to TRBD1. The J segment lost 4 bases and the V segment lost 2 bases, leaving 4 bases of the junction unmatched. Germline-derived CDR1 and CDR2 are SGHNT and YYREEE (reference sequence). The CDR3 has 15 amino acids. The CDR3 nucleotides are TGTGCCAGCAGCTTTTCCGGGACAGGGGGCTATGGCTACACCTTC. Translation gives CASSFSGTGGYGYTF.

V gene TRBV6-5 combines with J gene TRBJ1-5; D remains ambiguous. This CDR3 contains 13 residues. Trimming shortened V by 8 bases and J by 2 bases, and 10 bases separated the two germline ends. The germline gives CDR1 MNHEY, CDR2 SVGAGI. CDR3 sequence: CASGWVGNQPQHF. CDR3 in DNA: TGTGCCAGCGGCTGGGTAGGCAATCAGCCCCAGCATTTT.

This clone was detected only a few times. The chain recombines TRBV4-3 with TRBJ1-2, with D possibly being TRBD1 (6 bases). V shed 1 base and J shed 4 bases, with 10 bases lying between them. This CDR3 has 14 residues. Germline-derived CDR1 and CDR2 are LGHNA and YSLEER. This CDR3 is CASSQVRGPYGYTF. For the CDR3, the DNA is TGCGCCAGCAGCCAAGTCAGGGGACCCTATGGCTACACCTTC.

This clone was found a few times. The chain combines TRBV7-9 with TRBJ1-5; no clear D. In germline, CDR1 is SEHNR, CDR2 FQNEAQ (reference sequence). This CDR3 region has 14 residues. V was trimmed by 5 bases and J by 6 bases, leaving 14 bases between them. In DNA form, the CDR3 reads TGTGCCAGCAGCCCAACTGTCTCGGGTCAGCCCCAGCATTTT. This sequence encodes CASSPTVSGQPQHF. The full variable domain, with the rest looked up from reference TRBV7-9 and TRBJ1-5, is DTGVSQNPRHKITKRGQNVTFRCDPISEHNRLYWYRQTLGQGPEFLTYFQNEAQLEKSRLLSDRFSAERPKGSFSTLEIQRTEQGDSAMYLCASSPTVSGQPQHFGDGTRLSIL.

The chain uses TRBV23-1 and TRBJ2-1; D unclear. TRBV23-1 is flagged as an ORF with uncertain function. Trimming removed 7 bases at V and 15 bases at J, with 16 bases between. The CDR3 is made up of 11 amino acids. For the CDR3, the DNA is TGCGCCAGCATCTTGATGGGTTGGCCGTTCTTC. As protein: CASILMGWPFF.